The 18 T cell receptor beta chains below come from one sample, sequenced in a study of regulatory T cells in long-lasting Graves disease. Time point noted: persistent/refractory GD, antithyroid drugs over 5 years with positive TRAb. Construction of the TCR library relied on RNA isolated from PBMCs. According to the study, TCR beta libraries were built with iRepertoire HTBI primers and CDR3-region Arm-PCR. One entry per CDR3 protein, called by TCRdb with MiXCR from the multiplex PCR reads. The sample holds around 460,000 distinct CDR3 sequences, 20% to 25% seen once. This specimen consisted of peripheral blood mononuclear cells (PBMCs), obtained when the disease was refractory, from a patient treated with antithyroid drugs. The receptors were gathered from a female donor with Graves disease.

This clonotype was picked up many times. The rearrangement uses TRBV2 and TRBJ1-6, with D maybe TRBD1 (5 bases). V was cut by 5 bases and J by 4 bases, with 12 bases left in between. The CDR3 length is 15 residues. Germline loops: CDR1 SNHLY, CDR2 FYNNEI. Here the CDR3 reads CASSLTDLYNSPLHF. The DNA for the CDR3 is TGTGCCAGCAGTCTGACAGACTTATATAATTCACCCCTCCACTTT. The complete variable domain, with remaining parts taken from reference TRBV2 and TRBJ1-6, reads EPEVTQTPSHQVTQMGQEVILRCVPISNHLYFYWYRQILGQKVEFLVSFYNNEISEKSEIFDDQFSVERPDGSNFTLKIRSTKLEDSAMYFCASSLTDLYNSPLHFGNGTRLTVT.

The chain has TRBV20-1 and TRBJ2-1, with 8 bases identical to TRBD2. The CDR3 is 15 amino acids. Germline V lookup: CDR1 DFQATT, CDR2 SNEGSKA (reference sequence). The trim removed 6 bases at V and 1 base at J, leaving 8 bases unmatched. The CDR3 sequence is CSASTGTRSYNEQFF. In DNA form, the CDR3 reads TGCAGTGCCTCCACCGGGACTAGATCCTACAATGAGCAGTTCTTC.

The V call is TRBV7-8, the J call TRBJ1-1; tentative D call: TRBD1 (6 bases). Germline loops: CDR1 SGHVS, CDR2 FQNEAQ. The CDR3 spans 16 residues. Trimming cost V 1 base and J 1 base, with 13 bases left between them. The CDR3 spells CASSLDAAGANTEAFF. The DNA for the CDR3 is TGTGCCAGCAGCTTAGATGCGGCAGGGGCGAACACTGAAGCTTTCTTT.

This clonotype was seen a handful of times. The chain uses TRBV7-6 and TRBJ1-3, with 8 bases lining up with TRBD1. CDR1 SGHVS and CDR2 FNYEAQ come from the germline V gene. V lost 3 bases and J lost 0; bases outside the gene matches: 1. The CDR3 sequence is 15 residues long. The CDR3 region has the DNA TGTGCCAGCAGCTTGCAGGGGGCCTCTGGAAACACCATATATTTT. The encoded protein is CASSLQGASGNTIYF.

This clonotype was detected only a few times. The V and J genes are TRBV5-1 and TRBJ2-2, with 9 bases that match TRBD2. The CDR3 runs 16 residues. Germline V gives CDR1 SGHRS, CDR2 YFSETQ. The trim removed 0 bases at V and 2 bases at J, leaving 2 bases unmatched. Here the CDR3 reads CASSLVSGGNTGELFF. The CDR3 DNA is TGCGCCAGCAGCTTGGTTAGCGGGGGAAACACCGGGGAGCTGTTTTTT.

This clonotype has a count of ten or more. V usage is TRBV28 and J usage is TRBJ1-1; the D is unclear. Germline lookup yields CDR1 MDHEN and CDR2 SYDVKM. CDR3 length equals 15 residues. With 2 bases removed from V and 0 bases from J, the gap between germline ends came to 10 bases. The CDR3 loop reads CASSLNWPVNTEAFF. Written as DNA, the CDR3 is TGTGCCAGCAGTTTAAATTGGCCGGTGAACACTGAAGCTTTCTTT.

A word on this clonotype: Being one base from a much bigger clone, this may be a read error. The CDR3 is CASTAVLGKETQYF. For the CDR3, the DNA is TGTGCCAGCACGGCGGTGTTAGGGAAAGAGACCCAGTACTTC. The rearrangement joins TRBV12-3 or TRBV12-4 to TRBJ2-5, with D unresolved. Trimming left V 7 bases short and J 3 bases short, with 15 bases between. The CDR3 extends over 14 amino acids.

The sample holds a few counts of this clonotype. The chain links TRBV7-6 to TRBJ2-7; D not certain. Germline V gene sequence: CDR1 SGHVS, CDR2 FNYEAQ. Between the trimmed V and J ends, which lost 5 bases and 6 bases, there was a span of 11 bases. This CDR3 comprises 12 residues. The CDR3 sequence is CASSPIPGEQYF. The DNA of the CDR3 is TGTGCCAGCAGCCCTATCCCCGGCGAGCAGTACTTC. Combining the CDR3 with reference TRBV7-6 and TRBJ2-7 gives the whole variable domain GAGVSQSPRYKVTKRGQDVALRCDPISGHVSLYWYRQALGQGPEFLTYFNYEAQQDKSGLPNDRFSAERPEGSISTLTIQRTEQRDSAMYRCASSPIPGEQYFGPGTRLTVT.

In its sample, this clonotype was seen a few times. The chain has TRBV4-3 and TRBJ2-5; D is ambiguous. V was cut by 0 bases and J by 4 bases, with 6 bases left in between. Germline V CDR1 and CDR2: LGHNA, YSLEER. CDR3 length: 13 amino acids. CDR3: CASSQDGRETQYF. CDR3 nucleotides: TGCGCCAGCAGCCAAGATGGGCGAGAGACCCAGTACTTC.

This clonotype was counted at least ten times. CDR3 residues: CASSLALRGDQETQYF. CDR3 coding DNA: TGTGCCAGCAGTTTAGCGCTAAGGGGGGACCAAGAGACCCAGTACTTC. This chain links TRBV12-3 or TRBV12-4 with TRBJ2-5; the D gene could be TRBD1 or TRBD2 (6 bases each). The CDR3 covers 16 residues. With 0 bases removed from V and 0 bases from J, the gap between germline ends came to 11 bases.

This clonotype was found many times. V is TRBV7-2 and J is TRBJ2-5; 9 positions match TRBD2. CDR3 length equals 14 residues. The V gene end was trimmed by 6 bases and the J gene end by 5 bases; junction bases not matched to a gene: 7. Germline V gene data show CDR1 as SGHTA and CDR2 as FQGNSA. The CDR3 spells CASRKGLAAETQYF. Here the CDR3 DNA reads TGTGCCAGCAGAAAGGGACTAGCTGCGGAGACCCAGTACTTC. Supplemented by reference TRBV7-2 and TRBJ2-5, the full variable domain reads GAGVSQSPSNKVTEKGKDVELRCDPISGHTALYWYRQSLGQGLEFLIYFQGNSAPDKSGLPSDRFSAERTGGSVSTLTIQRTQQEDSAVYLCASRKGLAAETQYFGPGTRLLVL.

The rearrangement links TRBV10-3 to TRBJ2-5; 8 bases map to TRBD2. This CDR3 region has 16 residues. CDR1 and CDR2 from the germline V gene are ENHRY and SYGVKD. The V and J ends lost 8 bases and 1 base, in that order; junction bases with no gene match: 12. The DNA of the CDR3 is TGTGCCATCGCCCCGGGACGGGGGGGGTCCCAAGAGACCCAGTACTTC. Translating gives CAIAPGRGGSQETQYF.

This clonotype appeared a few times. For the CDR3, the DNA is TGTGCCAGCAGCTTAAGGACCCGGACAGTCAAGATCTACGAGCAGTACTTC. This sequence encodes CASSLRTRTVKIYEQYF. The V gene is TRBV7-2, the J gene TRBJ2-7; weak D call: TRBD1 (6 bases). V was pared by 2 bases and J by 3 bases, with 20 bases between. The CDR3 extends over 17 amino acids. CDR1 is SGHTA, CDR2 FQGNSA, per germline.

The chain combines TRBV29-1 with TRBJ2-5; D remains ambiguous. CDR1 is SQVTM and CDR2 is ANQGSEA in the germline V gene. CDR3 length: 11 amino acids. The germline V and J ends were trimmed by 6 bases and 5 bases, with 10 bases remaining between them. The CDR3 region is CSVSLVETQYF. The CDR3 coding sequence is TGCAGCGTATCTCTGGTGGAGACCCAGTACTTC.

The rearrangement joins TRBV6-2 or TRBV6-3 to TRBJ2-5; 8 bases align to TRBD1. The ends lost 5 bases at V and 1 base at J; junction bases unmatched: 6. This CDR3 is 15 amino acids long. CDR1 and CDR2 (germline): MNHEY, SVGEGT. CDR3 bases: TGTGCCAGCAGTGAAGACAGGGGCCCCCAAGAGACCCAGTACTTC. Translated: CASSEDRGPQETQYF.

The chain couples TRBV6-1 to TRBJ2-2; tentatively, D is TRBD1 or TRBD2 (5 bases each). The CDR3 has 14 residues. Germline V gene data show CDR1 as MNHNS and CDR2 as SASEGT. The V gene lost 8 bases and the J gene lost 3 bases, with 13 bases spanning the gap. The CDR3 loop reads CASLRDPDTGELFF. DNA for the CDR3: TGTGCCAGCCTTCGGGACCCGGACACCGGGGAGCTGTTTTTT.

V is TRBV7-2 and J is TRBJ2-3; D is undetermined. Germline CDR1 reads SGHTA; CDR2 reads FQGNSA. The V end was cut by 3 bases, the J end by 3 bases, with 13 bases between. The CDR3 runs 15 residues. The CDR3 is CASSFHGVLTDTQYF. The CDR3 DNA follows: TGTGCCAGCAGCTTCCACGGAGTGCTGACAGATACGCAGTATTTT.

The sample holds one count of this clonotype. This rearrangement joins TRBV27 to TRBJ2-7; D gene uncertain. This CDR3 contains 13 residues. Trimming left V 1 base short and J 5 bases short, with 9 bases between. The germline gives CDR1 MNHEY, CDR2 SMNVEV (reference sequence). For the CDR3, the DNA is TGTGCCAGCAGTTTATTATCTGAGGACGAGCAGTACTTC. It codes for CASSLLSEDEQYF.